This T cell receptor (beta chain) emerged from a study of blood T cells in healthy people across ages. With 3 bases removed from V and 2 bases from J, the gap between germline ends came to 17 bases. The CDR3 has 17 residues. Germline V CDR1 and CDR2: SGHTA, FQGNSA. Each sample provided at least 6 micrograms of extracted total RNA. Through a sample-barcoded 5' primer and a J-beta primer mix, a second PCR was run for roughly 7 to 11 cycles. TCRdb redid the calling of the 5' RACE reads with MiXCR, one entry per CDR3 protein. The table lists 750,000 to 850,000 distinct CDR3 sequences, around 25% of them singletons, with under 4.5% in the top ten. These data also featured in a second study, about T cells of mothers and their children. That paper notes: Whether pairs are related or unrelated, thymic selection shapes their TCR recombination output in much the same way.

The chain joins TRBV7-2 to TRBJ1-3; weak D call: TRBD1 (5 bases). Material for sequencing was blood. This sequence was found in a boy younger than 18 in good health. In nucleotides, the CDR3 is TGTGCCAGCAGCTTCGGACCAGGGACTAACGCTGGAAACACCATATATTTT. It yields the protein CASSFGPGTNAGNTIYF.